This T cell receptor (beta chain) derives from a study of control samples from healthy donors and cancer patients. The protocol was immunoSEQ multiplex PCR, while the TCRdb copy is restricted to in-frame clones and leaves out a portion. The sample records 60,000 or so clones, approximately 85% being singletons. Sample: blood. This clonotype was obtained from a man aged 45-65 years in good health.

The CDR3 region is CASSSFGGIETQYF. The CDR3 nucleotides are TGTGCCAGCAGCTCTTTCGGGGGGATCGAGACCCAGTACTTC. The chain is built from TRBV14 and TRBJ2-5; 7 nucleotides align to TRBD2. CDR3 size: 14 residues. J was trimmed by 5 bases and V by 5 bases; bases with no gene match: 8. CDR1 is SGHDN, CDR2 FVKESK, per germline.